Below, 30 T cell receptor beta chains from the same sample are listed, as sequenced in a study of PD-L1 blockade in urothelial cancer. Method: immunoSEQ multiplex PCR; TCRdb's copy keeps in-frame clones and lacks some. The sample holds around 56,000 clones, 85% to 90% seen once. The sample here was PBMCs, taken around atezolizumab (anti-PD-L1) treatment. These receptors were obtained from a man aged 45-65 years with urothelial cancer.

The chain carries TRBV6-1 and TRBJ2-1, with 10 bases matching TRBD2. Germline trimming cut 3 bases from V and 4 bases from J; bases unmatched to any gene: 3. CDR1 is MNHNS, CDR2 SASEGT, per germline. This CDR3 contains 15 residues. The DNA for the CDR3 is TGTGCCAGCAGTGACCTAGCGGGGGTATACAATGAGCAGTTCTTC. It codes for CASSDLAGVYNEQFF.

This clone came up a few times. The DNA of the CDR3 is TGTGCCACCGAATCTGGGGGCCATCAGCCCCAGCATTTT. Amino acid sequence: CATESGGHQPQHF. V usage is TRBV6-1 and J usage is TRBJ1-5; possibly TRBD1 for D (6 bases). The length of the CDR3 is 13 residues. The ends were cut back, 10 bases at V and 5 bases at J, with 15 bases in the middle. Germline V gene sequence: CDR1 MNHNS, CDR2 SASEGT.

This chain connects TRBV14 to TRBJ2-4; tentatively, D is TRBD1 (7 bases). The CDR3 extends over 13 amino acids. The V gene's germline CDR1 is SGHDN and CDR2 FVKESK. Trimming stripped 4 bases from V and 14 bases from J, with 18 bases between. The CDR3 spells CASSRQGAGHEYF. CDR3 bases: TGTGCCAGCAGCCGACAGGGAGCGGGCCATGAGTACTTC.

The rearrangement uses TRBV19 and TRBJ2-1; TRBD2 matches 10 bases. CDR1 and CDR2 (germline): LNHDA, SQIVND (reference sequence). J lost 6 bases, V lost 1 base, and 6 bases had no gene match. This CDR3 is 16 amino acids long. CDR3: CASSIGASGRSNEQFF. The DNA for the CDR3 is TGTGCCAGTAGTATAGGGGCTAGCGGGAGATCCAATGAGCAGTTCTTC. The whole variable domain, filled in from reference TRBV19 and TRBJ2-1, reads DGGITQSPKYLFRKEGQNVTLSCEQNLNHDAMYWYRQDPGQGLRLIYYSQIVNDFQKGDIAEGYSVSREKKESFPLTVTSAQKNPTAFYLCASSIGASGRSNEQFFGPGTRLTVL.

The gene calls are TRBV25-1 and TRBJ1-6, with D possibly matching TRBD1 (6 bases). The CDR3 has 14 amino acids. V dropped 6 bases and J dropped 5 bases, with 11 bases sitting between them. CDR1 MGHDK and CDR2 SYGVNS come from the germline V gene. CDR3: CASRIGGDNSPLHF. CDR3 bases: TGTGCCAGCAGAATAGGGGGGGATAATTCACCCCTCCACTTT.

The DNA of the CDR3 is TGTGCCTGGAGGGCGGTAGCCAAAAACATTCAGTACTTC. Amino acids: CAWRAVAKNIQYF. V usage is TRBV30 and J usage is TRBJ2-4; D not certain. This CDR3 spans 13 amino acids. Germline values: CDR1 GTSNPN, CDR2 SVGIG (reference sequence). Trimming pared 3 bases from V and 0 bases from J, leaving 6 bases between.

The rearrangement links TRBV30 to TRBJ1-1; D gene uncertain. Trimming took 0 bases from V and 2 from J, leaving 7 bases between them. The CDR3 covers 13 residues. Germline lookup yields CDR1 GTSNPN and CDR2 SVGIG (reference sequence). Here the CDR3 reads CAWSVSLNTEAFF. The CDR3 DNA reads as TGTGCCTGGAGTGTAAGCCTAAACACTGAAGCTTTCTTT. Filled out from reference TRBV30 and TRBJ1-1, the complete variable domain reads SQTIHQWPATLVQPVGSPLSLECTVEGTSNPNLYWYRQAAGRGLQLLFYSVGIGQISSEVPQNLSASRPQDRQFILSSKKLLLSDSGFYLCAWSVSLNTEAFFGQGTRLTVV.

The CDR3 loop reads CASSYSRREVSDTQYF. CDR3 in DNA: TGTGCCAGCAGTTACTCGAGGCGGGAGGTCTCAGATACGCAGTATTTT. This sequence joins TRBV6-5 and TRBJ2-3, with 8 bases lining up with TRBD2. Trimming took 0 bases from V and 4 from J; bases not matched to a gene: 6. CDR1 is MNHEY and CDR2 is SVGAGI in the germline V gene. The CDR3 runs to 16 residues.

The J gene is TRBJ2-7, the V gene TRBV28; possible D gene TRBD1, 5 bases. The germline V gene has CDR1 MDHEN and CDR2 SYDVKM. This CDR3 has 16 residues. Trimming removed 5 bases at V and 1 base at J, with 18 bases between. The CDR3 here is CASSPAPYRSSYEQYF. The CDR3 nucleotides read TGTGCCAGCAGTCCGGCCCCCTACAGGTCTTCCTACGAGCAGTACTTC.

The chain couples TRBV7-9 to TRBJ2-3; unclear D gene. CDR1 SEHNR and CDR2 FQNEAQ come from the germline V gene (reference sequence). This CDR3 is 12 amino acids long. Deletions cut 3 bases from V and 5 bases from J, with 6 bases between. This chain's CDR3 is CASSLTGDTQYF. CDR3 DNA sequence: TGTGCCAGCAGCTTGACTGGAGATACGCAGTATTTT.

The CDR3, as DNA: TGTGCCAGCAGCTTCTGGACAGGGAACACTGAAGCTTTCTTT. Its translation is CASSFWTGNTEAFF. This rearrangement joins TRBV11-2 to TRBJ1-1, with 7 bases that match TRBD1. Germline V gives CDR1 SGHAT, CDR2 FQNNGV. The CDR3 has 14 residues. Germline trimming cut 3 bases from V and 1 base from J; bases unmatched to any gene: 2.

The V gene is TRBV19, the J gene TRBJ1-1; 11 bases align to TRBD1. The junction had 14 bases not matched to a gene; V was cut back by 7 bases and J by 4 bases. This CDR3 region has 17 residues. Germline CDR1 and CDR2: LNHDA and SQIVND (reference sequence). The CDR3 region is CASNISPPGTGGTEAFF. CDR3 DNA: TGTGCCAGTAATATCTCTCCCCCCGGGACAGGGGGCACTGAAGCTTTCTTT.

This chain connects TRBV2 to TRBJ2-5; D uncertain. The CDR3 covers 17 residues. V was clipped by 7 bases and J by 4 bases, with 25 bases between them. Per germline, CDR1 SNHLY and CDR2 FYNNEI. CDR3 sequence: CASKPLGSEDNRETQYF. The CDR3 DNA sequence: TGTGCCAGCAAACCCCTCGGGTCCGAGGATAATAGAGAGACCCAGTACTTC. Combining the CDR3 with reference TRBV2 and TRBJ2-5 gives the whole variable domain EPEVTQTPSHQVTQMGQEVILRCVPISNHLYFYWYRQILGQKVEFLVSFYNNEISEKSEIFDDQFSVERPDGSNFTLKIRSTKLEDSAMYFCASKPLGSEDNRETQYFGPGTRLLVL.

The gene calls are TRBV27 and TRBJ1-4, with 7 bases lining up with TRBD1. Unmatched junction bases numbered 4, after V lost 3 bases and J lost 6 bases. The CDR3 is made up of 14 amino acids. Germline V CDR1 and CDR2: MNHEY, SMNVEV (reference sequence). The chain's CDR3 is CASSLAGGYEKLFF. The CDR3 nucleotides read TGTGCCAGCAGTTTGGCAGGGGGTTATGAAAAACTGTTTTTT.

The gene calls are TRBV10-2 and TRBJ2-1, with 7 nucleotides matching TRBD2. CDR3 length: 15 residues. The V gene end was trimmed by 6 bases and the J gene end by 2 bases; junction bases not matched to a gene: 7. Germline-derived CDR1 and CDR2 are WSHSY and SAAADI. CDR3 sequence: CASSPTAGTYNEQFF. DNA for the CDR3: TGCGCCAGCAGCCCCACAGCGGGGACCTACAATGAGCAGTTCTTC.

The V call is TRBV2, the J call TRBJ2-3, with 10 bases identical to TRBD1. The V and J ends lost 4 bases and 5 bases, in that order; junction bases with no gene match: 6. CDR3 length: 15 amino acids. Germline CDR1 and CDR2: SNHLY and FYNNEI. Here the CDR3 DNA reads TGTGCCAGCAGTGGGGACAGGGGTTTTCTAGATACGCAGTATTTT. This codes for CASSGDRGFLDTQYF.

The chain is built from TRBV14 and TRBJ2-7; the match to TRBD2 covers 10 bases. The CDR3 spans 19 residues. V shed 4 bases, J shed 1 base, and the junction held 16 bases outside the gene matches. The germline CDR1 and CDR2 sequences are SGHDN and FVKESK. The CDR3 loop is CASSRQTRTSGASSYEQYF. As DNA, the CDR3 is TGTGCCAGCAGCCGCCAGACAAGGACTAGCGGCGCTTCGTCCTACGAGCAGTACTTC.

This chain uses TRBV11-2 with TRBJ2-3; D not certain. This CDR3 is built from 13 residues. Germline V gene data show CDR1 as SGHAT and CDR2 as FQNNGV. V dropped 1 base and J dropped 9 bases, with 11 bases sitting between them. The CDR3 coding sequence is TGTGCCAGCAGCTTAGTTAGCCCCGGGACGCAGTATTTT. Its translation: CASSLVSPGTQYF.

J is TRBJ1-4 and V is TRBV18; no reliable D call. The CDR3 has 13 residues. Trimming cost V 2 bases and J 6 bases, with 7 bases left between them. Germline values: CDR1 KGHSH, CDR2 LQKENI. This CDR3 is CASSPREYEKLFF. CDR3 bases: TGTGCCAGCTCACCAAGGGAGTATGAAAAACTGTTTTTT. Supplemented by reference TRBV18 and TRBJ1-4, the full variable domain reads NAGVMQNPRHLVRRRGQEARLRCSPMKGHSHVYWYRQLPEEGLKFMVYLQKENIIDESGMPKERFSAEFPKEGPSILRIQQVVRGDSAAYFCASSPREYEKLFFGSGTQLSVL.

The chain has TRBV28 and TRBJ2-1, with 12 positions matching TRBD2. With V trimmed by 6 bases and J by 3 bases, 6 bases remained unmatched. Germline V CDR1 and CDR2: MDHEN, SYDVKM. The CDR3 runs to 16 residues. The CDR3 DNA follows: TGTGCCAGCAGACTACCGGGACTAGCGGGCTACAATGAGCAGTTCTTC. Amino acids: CASRLPGLAGYNEQFF.

This clone was detected only a few times. The genes are TRBV19 and TRBJ2-4; D perhaps matches TRBD1 (5 bases). Germline V gene data show CDR1 as LNHDA and CDR2 as SQIVND (reference sequence). The length of the CDR3 is 16 residues. Between the trimmed V and J ends, which lost 1 base and 2 bases, there was a span of 12 bases. The CDR3 DNA reads TGTGCCAGTAGTATAGCGGCAGGGATCTCCAAAAACATTCAGTACTTC. Translation: CASSIAAGISKNIQYF.

CDR3 bases: TGTGCCACCAGCAGAGCCCGGGGACAGGGGGAAACCTATAATTCACCCCTCCACTTT. Translating it yields CATSRARGQGETYNSPLHF. The rearrangement joins TRBV15 to TRBJ1-6; 11 bases align to TRBD1. The CDR3 runs 19 residues. The trim removed 1 base at V and 2 bases at J, leaving 7 bases unmatched. Germline V gene sequence: CDR1 LNHNV, CDR2 YYDKDF (reference sequence).

This sequence joins TRBV19 and TRBJ1-4; TRBD1 aligns across 7 bases. CDR1 LNHDA and CDR2 SQIVND come from the germline V gene (reference sequence). The length of the CDR3 is 14 residues. Trimming took 5 bases from V and 5 from J; bases not matched to a gene: 5. The CDR3 region is CASSGVGQNEKLFF. In nucleotides, the CDR3 is TGTGCCAGTAGTGGGGTGGGACAGAATGAAAAACTGTTTTTT.

The rearrangement uses TRBV6-1 and TRBJ2-7; D not certain. Germline CDR1 and CDR2: MNHNS and SASEGT. V lost 4 bases to trimming and J lost 3 bases, with 16 bases between them. The CDR3 totals 15 residues. DNA of the CDR3: TGTGCCAGCAGTGCGGTAGGAAAGACGGGCTACGAGCAGTACTTC. Its translation: CASSAVGKTGYEQYF.

The rearrangement links TRBV30 to TRBJ1-3; a possible D gene is TRBD1 (5 bases). Germline V gene data show CDR1 as GTSNPN and CDR2 as SVGIG (reference sequence). Trimming left V 3 bases short and J 5 bases short, with 11 bases between. This CDR3 has 13 residues. The CDR3 here is CAWRGGVRNTIYF. The CDR3 bases are TGTGCCTGGAGGGGGGGAGTTCGAAACACCATATATTTT.

The chain carries TRBV7-2 and TRBJ1-3; D remains unclear. V was trimmed by 1 base and J by 4 bases, leaving 11 bases between them. CDR3 length: 15 amino acids. Looked up from germline, CDR1 is SGHTA and CDR2 is FQGNSA. The DNA for the CDR3 is TGTGCCAGCAGCTTAGGCCGGGGAGCAGGAAACACCATATATTTT. It codes for CASSLGRGAGNTIYF.

This clone was found a few times. V gene TRBV2 combines with J gene TRBJ1-6; D not certain. The ends were cut back, 3 bases at V and 7 bases at J, with 7 bases in the middle. The CDR3 sequence is 13 residues long. CDR1 and CDR2 (germline): SNHLY, FYNNEI. This CDR3 reads CASSELANSPLHF. CDR3 coding DNA: TGTGCCAGCAGTGAGTTAGCGAATTCACCCCTCCACTTT.

V usage is TRBV18 and J usage is TRBJ2-5; a weak D match, TRBD1 (5 bases). The CDR3 covers 16 residues. CDR1 and CDR2 from the germline V gene are KGHSH and LQKENI. Trimming cost V 4 bases and J 0 bases, with 15 bases left between them. Written as DNA, the CDR3 is TGTGCCAGCTCACAAGGGGTGGGGATGGACCAAGAGACCCAGTACTTC. This translates into CASSQGVGMDQETQYF.

This chain links TRBV28 with TRBJ2-5, with 10 bases lining up with TRBD2. The germline V gene encodes CDR1 MDHEN and CDR2 SYDVKM. The CDR3 extends over 15 amino acids. Trimming removed 5 bases from V and 5 bases from J; junction bases left unmatched: 8. CDR3 sequence: CASSPWLAGAETQYF. In nucleotides, the CDR3 is TGTGCCAGCAGTCCCTGGCTAGCGGGAGCGGAGACCCAGTACTTC.

This sequence joins TRBV5-1 and TRBJ2-4; TRBD1 agrees at 8 bases. Germline V gives CDR1 SGHRS, CDR2 YFSETQ. The CDR3 extends over 15 amino acids. The trim removed 1 base at V and 6 bases at J, leaving 6 bases unmatched. In nucleotides, the CDR3 is TGCGCCAGCAGCTTGACGACAGGGGTTCCAAACATTCAGTACTTC. Translation gives CASSLTTGVPNIQYF.